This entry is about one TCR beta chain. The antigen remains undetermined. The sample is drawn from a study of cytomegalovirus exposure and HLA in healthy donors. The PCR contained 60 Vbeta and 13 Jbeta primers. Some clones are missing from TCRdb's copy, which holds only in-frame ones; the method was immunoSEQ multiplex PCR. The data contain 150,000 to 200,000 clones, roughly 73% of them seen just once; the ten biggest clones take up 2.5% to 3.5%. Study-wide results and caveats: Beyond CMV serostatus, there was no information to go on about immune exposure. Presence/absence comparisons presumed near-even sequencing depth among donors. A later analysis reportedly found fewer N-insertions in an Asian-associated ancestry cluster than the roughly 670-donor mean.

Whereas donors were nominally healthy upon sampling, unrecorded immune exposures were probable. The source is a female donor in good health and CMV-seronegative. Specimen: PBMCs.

The CDR3 reads CAWRGQSNQPQHF. CDR3 in DNA: TGTGCCTGGAGGGGACAGAGCAATCAGCCCCAGCATTTT. The rearrangement links TRBV30 to TRBJ1-5; 7 nucleotides align to TRBD1. The CDR3 spans 13 residues. CDR1 is GTSNPN and CDR2 is SVGIG in the germline V gene (reference sequence). The V and J ends lost 3 bases and 1 base, in that order; junction bases with no gene match: 0.